This T cell receptor (beta chain) was recovered during a study of beta chain features in type 1 diabetes. Each of the CD4+ naive, central memory, regulatory and stem cell-like memory populations was sorted via CD45RO/CCR7/CD25/CD127/CD95/CD27. The sample holds a few counts of this clone. What it binds is not known. Every isolated RNA sample was fully reverse transcribed, so sequencing captured expressed TCRB transcripts. TCRdb's table, derived via immunoSEQ multiplex PCR, lists solely in-frame clones and lacks some. The table records 600,000 to 700,000 clones, roughly an eighth of them present only once. General observations from the study: In all four CD4+ subsets, TCRB CDR3 length was significantly, moderately reduced in type 1 diabetes. Lower insertion and higher deletion counts appeared at VDJ junctions in type 1 diabetes patients. The naive, central memory and Treg TCRB repertoires looked more alike in patients than they did in healthy donors.

The sample taken for sequencing was naive CD4+ T cells from blood. This receptor was identified in a man aged 30 to 39 with type 1 diabetes.

CDR3 nucleotides: TGTGCCAGCAGCCCCCGCCGGGACAGGGGCTATGGCTACACCTTC. Residues: CASSPRRDRGYGYTF. The chain couples TRBV7-6 to TRBJ1-2; 10 bases agree with TRBD1. Germline trimming cut 5 bases from V and 4 bases from J; bases unmatched to any gene: 7. CDR1 SGHVS and CDR2 FNYEAQ come from the germline V gene. The CDR3 consists of 15 residues.